The rows below give T cell receptor beta chains drawn from one sample of a study of blood T cell repertoires in COVID-19. Assay used: immunoSEQ multiplex PCR; TCRdb lists only in-frame clones, some missing. The sample comprises around 60,000 clones, roughly 88% of which are singletons, and about 3.4% rests with the top ten. The sample comprised peripheral blood. These receptor sequences come from a man between 50 and 59 years old with active COVID-19. CDR3s include the opening cysteine and the closing phenylalanine or tryptophan. A D gene is named only where the DNA matches it firmly. Clone size appears in some rows only: once, few, many, or a class for an expanded clone.

D	V	J	size	DNA	CDR3
-	TRBV25-1	TRBJ1-2	-	TGTGCCAGCAGTGTCACAAATGGCTACACCTTC	CASSVTNGYTF
-	TRBV19	TRBJ1-3	-	TGTGCCAGTACCCGGGGGGAATACAGCTCTGGAAACACCATATATTTT	CASTRGEYSSGNTIYF
TRBD1	TRBV30	TRBJ1-3	-	TGTGCCTGGATCAGACAGGGTAGAAACACCATATATTTT	CAWIRQGRNTIYF
TRBD1	TRBV5-4	TRBJ1-2	-	TGTGCCAGCAGCCGTGACAGGGGAGTTTCCTATGGCTACACCTTC	CASSRDRGVSYGYTF
TRBD2	TRBV4-3	TRBJ2-1	-	TGCGCCAGCAGCCAAGAAGTAACTAGCGGGGGGAATGAGCAGTTCTTC	CASSQEVTSGGNEQFF
TRBD1	TRBV4-1	TRBJ1-4	medium-sized	TGCGCCAGCAGCCGGGACAGGGTGGGTGAAAAACTGTTTTTT	CASSRDRVGEKLFF
-	TRBV20-1	TRBJ1-2	-	TGCAGTGCTAGTTGGGGAGATGGCTACACCTTC	CSASWGDGYTF
-	TRBV29-1	TRBJ2-3	few	TGCAGCGTTAATTGGCAGGGCATAAATACGCAGTATTTT	CSVNWQGINTQYF
-	TRBV4-1	TRBJ1-1	-	TGCGCCAGCAGCACAATTGGGGGGGGAAACACTGAAGCTTTCTTT	CASSTIGGGNTEAFF
TRBD1	TRBV7-2	TRBJ2-7	-	TGTGCCAGCAGCCAATTATCCGGGACAGGGATAGAGGTCTCCTACGAGCAGTACTTC	CASSQLSGTGIEVSYEQYF
-	TRBV7-2	TRBJ2-1	-	TGTGCCAGCAGGAGATACAATGAGCAGTTCTTC	CASRRYNEQFF
TRBD2	TRBV27	TRBJ2-3	-	TGTGCCACCCTTCGGGGGGGCGGTGGAGATACGCAGTATTTT	CATLRGGGGDTQYF
-	TRBV4-1	TRBJ2-5	-	TGCGCCAGCAGCCAAGGGGAACAGCCCCTGGAGGCCCAGTACTTC	CASSQGEQPLEAQYF
-	TRBV3-1/TRBV3-2	TRBJ1-1	-	TGTGCCAGCTCAAAGCTTGCAGGGGCTGAAGCTTTCTTT	CASSKLAGAEAFF
TRBD2	TRBV19	TRBJ2-7	-	TGTGCCAGTCGCGCCGGGCGGGGGGCCTCCTACGAGCAGTACTTC	CASRAGRGASYEQYF
TRBD2	TRBV11-2	TRBJ2-1	-	TGTGCCAGCAGCTTATGGACTAGCGGGGCTGGTGAGCAGTTCTTC	CASSLWTSGAGEQFF
-	TRBV3-1/TRBV3-2	TRBJ2-1	-	TGTGCCAGCAGCCACGACAGTTACAATGAGCAGTTCTTC	CASSHDSYNEQFF
TRBD1	TRBV12-5	TRBJ1-4	-	TGTGCTAGTGGTTTGACAGGGGATGAAAAACTGTTTTTT	CASGLTGDEKLFF
-	TRBV3-1/TRBV3-2	TRBJ1-5	-	TGTGCCAGCAGCCAAGACATCAATCAGCCCCAGCATTTT	CASSQDINQPQHF
-	TRBV11-2	TRBJ2-3	once	TGTGCCAGCAGCTTAGAGGGTTCGGGGTTACAGTATTTT	CASSLEGSGLQYF
TRBD2	TRBV7-7	TRBJ2-2	-	TGTGCTAGCAGCCCCAACCCGGGACTAGCGGGGGGAGGAACCGGGGAGCTGTTTTTT	CASSPNPGLAGGGTGELFF
-	TRBV12-5	TRBJ1-5	-	TGTGCTAGTGGTTTTTCCACGGGTTATCAGCCCCAGCATTTT	CASGFSTGYQPQHF
TRBD1	TRBV27	TRBJ2-2	-	TGTGCCACCTTTTCCGGGACAGCGAACACCGGGGAGCTGTTTTTT	CATFSGTANTGELFF
TRBD1	TRBV5-4	TRBJ1-2	-	TGTGCCAGCAGCACCGGGGCAGGGGGCGTAGGAAACTATGGCTACACCTTC	CASSTGAGGVGNYGYTF
-	TRBV3-1/TRBV3-2	TRBJ2-5	-	TGTGCCAGCAGCCAAGATCCGGGGGTTGAGGAGACCCAGTACTTC	CASSQDPGVEETQYF
-	TRBV6-6	TRBJ2-7	-	TGTGCCAGCAGTTACAACAGAGCCTACGAGCAGTACTTC	CASSYNRAYEQYF
-	TRBV11-2	TRBJ1-5	once	TGTGCCAGCAGCTTAGATAGGGGCCAGCCCCAGCATTTT	CASSLDRGQPQHF
TRBD1	TRBV9	TRBJ2-7	-	TGTGCCAGCCCACCCCGACAGGGAACGACCTACGAGCAGTACTTC	CASPPRQGTTYEQYF
TRBD2	TRBV4-2	TRBJ2-7	few	TGTGCCAGCAGCCAAGATCCTAGCGGGGGCGTTAGCTCCTACGAGCAGTACTTC	CASSQDPSGGVSSYEQYF
TRBD2	TRBV2	TRBJ2-3	-	TGTGCCACTAGCGGGGCTAGCACAGATACGCAGTATTTT	CATSGASTDTQYF
-	TRBV5-5	TRBJ2-7	-	TGTGCCAGCGGGGGGGCTGGTTACGAGCAGTACTTC	CASGGAGYEQYF
-	TRBV3-1/TRBV3-2	TRBJ1-5	-	TGTGCCAGCAGCCAAATAAATCAGCCCCAGCATTTT	CASSQINQPQHF
-	TRBV4-2	TRBJ2-7	-	TGTGCCAGCAGCCAAGGGACTGGAGACTACGAGCAGTACTTC	CASSQGTGDYEQYF
-	TRBV7-2	TRBJ1-4	-	TGTGCCAGCAGCGTTCAGACAGCCACTAATGAAAAACTGTTTTTT	CASSVQTATNEKLFF
-	TRBV30	TRBJ1-1	-	TGTGCCTGGAGATTAGGTGGCAGGGTCACTGAAGCTTTCTTT	CAWRLGGRVTEAFF
TRBD1	TRBV7-6	TRBJ2-2	-	TGTGTCAGCAGCTTTGACAGGGGGCAGAGCGGGGAGCTGTTTTTT	CVSSFDRGQSGELFF
-	TRBV30	TRBJ2-3	-	TGTGCCTGGAGCCCTAAACGAACAGATACGCAGTATTTT	CAWSPKRTDTQYF
TRBD2	TRBV27	TRBJ2-2	few	TGTGCCAGCAGTTCCCCGGGACTAGCTGACACCGGGGAGCTGTTTTTT	CASSSPGLADTGELFF
TRBD2	TRBV5-6	TRBJ2-1	-	TGTGCCAGCCGACTTAGCGGGGTTCTTAATGAGCAGTTCTTC	CASRLSGVLNEQFF
-	TRBV11-3	TRBJ2-7	-	TGTGCCAGCAGCGCGGGACAGTACGAGCAGTACTTC	CASSAGQYEQYF
-	TRBV5-4	TRBJ2-2	-	TGTGCCAGCAGCATTCCCGACACCGGGGAGCTGTTTTTT	CASSIPDTGELFF
-	TRBV6-5	TRBJ2-5	-	TGTGCCAGCAGCCGTATCGGGTTCCAAGAGACCCAGTACTTC	CASSRIGFQETQYF
-	TRBV7-2	TRBJ2-7	-	TGTGCCAGCAGCCCGCCCCCGGGAACCCGGAACGAGCAGTACTTC	CASSPPPGTRNEQYF
-	TRBV5-1	TRBJ2-3	-	TGCGCCAGCAGCTTGCTTCCAGATACGCAGTATTTT	CASSLLPDTQYF
-	TRBV24-1	TRBJ2-3	-	TGTGCCACCAGTGAGGTTATTGGCGGTCTTAGCACAGATACGCAGTATTTT	CATSEVIGGLSTDTQYF
TRBD2	TRBV4-2	TRBJ2-1	-	TGTGCCAGCAGCCAAACTAGCGGGGGGTACAATGAGCAGTTCTTC	CASSQTSGGYNEQFF
TRBD2	TRBV19	TRBJ2-1	-	TGTGCCAGTAGTACCCCCCTAGCGGGGGCTGTTGGTGAGCAGTTCTTC	CASSTPLAGAVGEQFF
TRBD1	TRBV19	TRBJ1-2	-	TGTGCCAGTTTCCCGACTGACAGGGGGTCCTATGGCTACACCTTC	CASFPTDRGSYGYTF
TRBD2	TRBV7-2	TRBJ2-2	-	TGTGCCAGCAGCTTCCTCGCGGGGGGGAGAAGCGGGGAGCTGTTTTTT	CASSFLAGGRSGELFF